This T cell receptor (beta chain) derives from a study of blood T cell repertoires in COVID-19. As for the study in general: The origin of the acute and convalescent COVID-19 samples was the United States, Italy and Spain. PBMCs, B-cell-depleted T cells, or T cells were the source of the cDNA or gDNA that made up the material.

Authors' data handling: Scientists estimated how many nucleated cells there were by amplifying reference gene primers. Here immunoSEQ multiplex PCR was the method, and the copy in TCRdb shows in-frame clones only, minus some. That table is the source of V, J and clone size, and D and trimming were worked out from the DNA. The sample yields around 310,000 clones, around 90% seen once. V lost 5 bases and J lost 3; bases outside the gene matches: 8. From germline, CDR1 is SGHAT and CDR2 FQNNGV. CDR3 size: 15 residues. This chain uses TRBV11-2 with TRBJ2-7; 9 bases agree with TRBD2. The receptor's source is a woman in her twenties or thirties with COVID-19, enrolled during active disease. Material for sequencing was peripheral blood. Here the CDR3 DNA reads TGTGCCAGCAGCCCAGGCGGACTAGCGAGCTACGAGCAGTACTTC. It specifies CASSPGGLASYEQYF.